This T cell receptor beta chain was recorded in a study of cytomegalovirus exposure and HLA in healthy donors. 60 Vbeta and 13 Jbeta primers were used in PCR. Here immunoSEQ multiplex PCR was the method, and the copy in TCRdb shows in-frame clones only, minus some. Altogether 150,000 or so clones are present, around two thirds being singletons, with the ten largest covering under 11%. The CDR3 has 14 amino acids. CDR1 and CDR2 from the germline V gene are SNHLY and FYNNEI. Trimming at V came to 4 bases and at J to 8 bases, leaving 4 bases not matched to a gene. The chain joins TRBV2 to TRBJ2-1, with 11 bases matching TRBD2. This TCR derives from a man between 25 and 39 years old in good health and CMV-seropositive. Sequenced: PBMCs. The CDR3 DNA reads TGTGCCAGCAGTGCCCAACTAGCGGGAGATGAGCAGTTCTTC. It encodes CASSAQLAGDEQFF.